The sequence of this T cell receptor beta chain was determined in a study of monozygotic twins with inflammatory bowel disease. Findings of the study overall: Varying immunosuppressive regimens may have increased patient repertoire variability.

On this clonotype itself: The antigen is unknown.

Each CDR3 protein gets one entry in TCRdb, which reprocessed the 5' RACE reads and gives no DNA. The sample is made up of a few hundred thousand distinct CDR3 sequences, and the top ten hold 5% to 6% of it. Blood was drawn once per donor, and each sample measured about 2.3 ml. The length of the CDR3 is 13 residues. The germline V gene encodes CDR1 LGHNA and CDR2 YSLEER. This chain links TRBV4-3 with TRBJ2-7; TCRdb's D call of TRBD2 is untestable without DNA. The clonotype comes from a human donor with ulcerative colitis or Crohn's disease, or a healthy co-twin of an affected twin (not recorded which). The specimen was blood. CDR3 loop: CASSQVGGYEQYF.